This T cell receptor beta chain stems from a study of cytomegalovirus exposure and HLA in healthy donors. Looking at the study overall: According to later analysis, the same platform produced the 120 or so validation and under 750 first-cohort repertoires.

Repertoires were generated with immunoSEQ multiplex PCR, while TCRdb's copy carries only in-frame clones and drops some. The sample carries about 150,000 clones, 70% to 90% recorded once. Study-level results: Subsequent analysis of the 100 to 150 validation repertoires found a tendency for first-cohort TCR clusters to co-occur. Researchers counted around 160 TCR beta chains as cytomegalovirus-associated.

Remarks on this clone: Antigen unknown.

With 4 bases removed from V and 14 bases from J, the gap between germline ends came to 18 bases. Germline V gene data show CDR1 as MDHEN and CDR2 as SYDVKM. This CDR3 has 13 amino acids. V gene TRBV28 combines with J gene TRBJ1-5; D is ambiguous. Sequences were obtained from PBMCs. The sequence derives from a human donor in good health. Here the CDR3 DNA reads TGTGCCAGCAGTTCGGGAGTTGGATTCGGGGAGCATTTT. Its translation is CASSSGVGFGEHF.